This note documents a single T cell receptor beta chain sequence. Its specificity is not known. One entry per CDR3 protein, called by TCRdb with MiXCR from the 5' RACE reads. The sample carries some 390,000 distinct CDR3 sequences, around 19% recorded once. This entry belongs to a study of T cells after yellow fever vaccination. Study results and limitations: Post-booster repertoires contained most primary-vaccination clones again (about 95% CD4, less than 90% CD8).

The CDR3 runs 14 residues. Germline V gives CDR1 MNHNS, CDR2 SASEGT. Trimming pared 5 bases from V and 6 bases from J, leaving 16 bases between. The clonotype originates from a man aged 18-30 years who received the YFV17D yellow fever vaccine. Sequencing was performed on PBMCs, taken before the yellow fever booster vaccination. The chain employs TRBV6-1 and TRBJ2-5; D not resolved. CDR3 in amino acids: CASSPANLQQTQYF. The CDR3 coding sequence is TGTGCCAGCAGTCCAGCCAACCTCCAGCAGACCCAGTACTTC.